This is a list of T cell receptor beta chains from one sample in a study of OX40 agonist ivuxolimab in advanced cancers. Repertoires were generated with immunoSEQ multiplex PCR, while TCRdb's copy carries only in-frame clones and drops some. This table has about 53,000 clones, approximately 91% appearing once. This material consisted of CD4+ or CD8+ T cells sorted from blood, taken in a trial of the OX40 agonist ivuxolimab. The receptor set was obtained from an adult with an advanced solid tumor such as melanoma, head and neck, liver or kidney cancer. Both conserved end residues are part of each CDR3. D genes are given only for firm matches. A clone size is listed for some rows: how often the clone was seen (once, few, many), or a class if it is expanded.

j_gene	v_gene	abundance	d_gene	CDR3aa	CDR3nt
TRBJ1-2	TRBV7-8	-	TRBD1	CASSLALATGGYGYTF	TGTGCCAGCAGCTTAGCGCTAGCGACAGGGGGGTATGGCTACACCTTC
TRBJ1-1	TRBV5-4	-	-	CASSFSVNTEAFF	TGTGCCAGCAGCTTCTCAGTGAACACTGAAGCTTTCTTT
TRBJ2-3	TRBV6-1	-	-	CASSTQGGRTDTQYF	TGTGCCAGCAGTACACAGGGAGGACGGACAGATACGCAGTATTTT
TRBJ1-2	TRBV29-1	-	-	CSVKASGYGYTF	TGCAGCGTGAAGGCCTCCGGCTATGGCTACACCTTC
TRBJ1-6	TRBV6-6	-	-	CASSPGWESPLHF	TGTGCCAGCAGCCCAGGGTGGGAATCACCCCTCCACTTT
TRBJ2-2	TRBV19	-	-	CASRGGAGTGELFF	TGTGCCAGTAGGGGGGGCGCTGGCACCGGGGAGCTGTTTTTT
TRBJ1-2	TRBV6-5	-	-	CASSGYGYTF	TGTGCCAGCAGTGGCTATGGCTACACCTTC
TRBJ1-2	TRBV5-6	-	-	CASSSGSNYGYTF	TGTGCCAGCAGCTCCGGGAGTAACTATGGCTACACCTTC
TRBJ2-2	TRBV19	-	-	CASSRKVGTQNTGELFF	TGTGCCAGTAGTCGGAAGGTTGGGACCCAGAACACCGGGGAGCTGTTTTTT
TRBJ2-3	TRBV5-8	few	-	CASSLGADTQYF	TGTGCCAGCAGCTTAGGAGCAGATACGCAGTATTTT
TRBJ2-4	TRBV5-1	few	TRBD1	CASSGKGGAVNIQYF	TGCGCCAGCAGCGGGAAAGGGGGCGCCGTAAACATTCAGTACTTC
TRBJ1-1	TRBV19	-	-	CATEGQRNTEAFF	TGTGCCACCGAGGGACAAAGGAACACTGAAGCTTTCTTT
TRBJ2-2	TRBV9	-	-	CASRWGHEGTGELFF	TGTGCCAGCAGGTGGGGTCACGAAGGCACCGGGGAGCTGTTTTTT
TRBJ1-3	TRBV25-1	-	-	CASGTLGNTIYF	TGTGCCAGCGGGACTCTTGGAAACACCATATATTTT
TRBJ1-1	TRBV15	once	-	CATSRDGRVGTEAFF	TGTGCCACCAGCAGAGATGGCAGGGTGGGCACTGAAGCTTTCTTT
TRBJ1-2	TRBV9	-	TRBD1	CASSPTGGYGYTF	TGTGCCAGCAGCCCTACAGGGGGCTATGGCTACACCTTC
TRBJ1-5	TRBV15	-	-	CATSRDYDSSNQPQHF	TGTGCCACCAGCAGAGATTACGACAGCAGCAATCAGCCCCAGCATTTT
TRBJ2-7	TRBV30	few	TRBD1	CAWSVTRQGYEQYF	TGTGCCTGGAGTGTAACCCGACAGGGCTACGAGCAGTACTTC
TRBJ2-3	TRBV9	-	TRBD1	CASGPTGGSTDTQYF	TGTGCCAGCGGACCGACAGGGGGCTCGACAGATACGCAGTATTTT
TRBJ1-1	TRBV6-5	-	-	CASSYNRQEAFF	TGTGCCAGCAGTTACAACCGACAGGAAGCTTTCTTT
TRBJ1-1	TRBV30	once	-	CAWARGRHTEAFF	TGTGCCTGGGCCCGGGGGAGACACACTGAAGCTTTCTTT
TRBJ2-5	TRBV6-5	-	-	CASSYSSGYRETQYF	TGTGCCAGCAGTTACTCGTCAGGGTATCGGGAGACCCAGTACTTC
TRBJ2-5	TRBV7-2	-	-	CASSLSAGTTQETQYF	TGTGCCAGCAGCTTATCTGCGGGGACAACCCAAGAGACCCAGTACTTC
TRBJ1-5	TRBV19	-	-	CASSTARAGQPQHF	TGTGCCAGTAGTACGGCCAGGGCGGGTCAGCCCCAGCATTTT
TRBJ2-2	TRBV18	-	-	CASSPQGTGELFF	TGTGCCAGCTCACCACAGGGCACCGGGGAGCTGTTTTTT
TRBJ1-1	TRBV10-1	-	TRBD1	CASSESVGTGGRAFF	TGCGCCAGCAGTGAGTCGGTTGGGACAGGCGGTAGAGCTTTCTTT
TRBJ2-7	TRBV11-2	-	-	CASSLVSSYEQYF	TGTGCCAGCAGCTTAGTCTCGTCCTACGAGCAGTACTTC
TRBJ2-2	TRBV30	-	-	CAWSRQSTGELFF	TGTGCCTGGAGTAGACAGTCCACCGGGGAGCTGTTTTTT
TRBJ1-5	TRBV28	-	-	CASRGERGDQPQHF	TGTGCCAGCAGGGGGGAGAGGGGAGACCAGCCCCAGCATTTT
TRBJ1-2	TRBV5-1	-	TRBD1	CASSLDRGLSGYTF	TGCGCCAGCAGCTTGGACAGGGGGCTTTCTGGCTACACCTTC
TRBJ2-7	TRBV30	-	-	CAWSLWSSEQYF	TGTGCCTGGAGCCTTTGGTCGTCAGAGCAGTACTTC
TRBJ2-3	TRBV29-1	-	TRBD2	CSVVGLARADTQYF	TGCAGCGTTGTGGGACTAGCGCGCGCAGATACGCAGTATTTT
TRBJ2-1	TRBV19	-	-	CASSNSYNEQFF	TGTGCCAGTAGTAACTCCTACAATGAGCAGTTCTTC
TRBJ2-7	TRBV19	-	TRBD2	CASSPGRNSYEQYF	TGTGCCAGTAGCCCCGGGAGGAACTCCTACGAGCAGTACTTC
TRBJ1-1	TRBV9	-	-	CASSVRDTSNTEAFF	TGTGCCAGCAGCGTACGGGACACCTCGAACACTGAAGCTTTCTTT